This note documents a single T cell receptor beta chain sequence. Its target is unknown. Busulfan-fludarabine conditioning, marrow transplant, and cyclophosphamide on days +3 and +4 were administered. The sample is drawn from a study of T cells after posttransplantation cyclophosphamide. Clones were sequenced by immunoSEQ multiplex PCR, and TCRdb holds only the in-frame ones, with some missing. The sample records approximately 40,000 clones, around 78% being singletons. Regarding the study as a whole: Donor CD8+ memory clones often dominated recipient blood repertoires at later times. TRB overlap between skin or GI tissue T cells and blood was limited. TRB clonality was highly associated with recipient CMV seropositivity and reactivation.

The sequencing used CD4+ T cells sorted from blood, collected about 1,900 days after a stem cell transplant with posttransplant cyclophosphamide. This sequence originates from a female patient in her forties or fifties who received an allogeneic stem cell transplant from a related donor, was CMV-positive, and had no GVHD. Among the T cells, some may be from the graft donor.

CDR3 coding DNA: TGTGCCAGCAGGAGGACAGAGGCGGGTTCACCCCTCCACTTT. Translated: CASRRTEAGSPLHF. V usage is TRBV6-1 and J usage is TRBJ1-6; TRBD1 might be the D (6 bases). The ends were cut back, 6 bases at V and 9 bases at J, with 15 bases in the middle. CDR3 length: 14 amino acids. The germline CDR1 and CDR2 sequences are MNHNS and SASEGT.